Presented here are 10 T cell receptor beta chains from one specimen sequenced in a study of blood T cells in healthy people across ages. Together with a sample-barcoded 5' primer, a J-beta primer mix was included in a second PCR lasting about 7 to 11 cycles. TCRdb ran MiXCR on the 5' RACE reads and lists one entry per CDR3 protein. This sample has hundreds of thousands of distinct CDR3 sequences, with 45% to 50% found just once. Sequences were obtained from blood. The origin of the receptors is a woman aged 55-70 years in good health.

The V and J genes are TRBV5-1 and TRBJ1-1; D unclear. V was pared by 2 bases and J by 0 bases, with 8 bases between. CDR1 is SGHRS and CDR2 is YFSETQ in the germline V gene. The CDR3 length is 14 residues. CDR3 DNA: TGCGCCAGCAGCTTCAGTTCGATGAACACTGAAGCTTTCTTT. Translating gives CASSFSSMNTEAFF.

The V and J genes are TRBV6-1 and TRBJ1-5; D perhaps matches TRBD1 (5 bases). V lost 4 bases and J 1 base, leaving 11 bases between the germline ends. The CDR3 loop spans 15 amino acids. Germline CDR1 and CDR2: MNHNS and SASEGT. For the CDR3, the DNA is TGTGCCAGCAGTGGATGGAAGGGGAGCAATCAGCCCCAGCATTTT. It translates to CASSGWKGSNQPQHF.

This clonotype was observed many times. V gene TRBV5-1 combines with J gene TRBJ2-7; no clear D gene. CDR3 length equals 15 residues. Trimming took 3 bases from V and 6 from J, leaving 19 bases between them. CDR1 and CDR2 (germline): SGHRS, YFSETQ. This CDR3 reads CASSSKEPGTGEQYF. CDR3 sequence (DNA): TGCGCCAGCAGCTCTAAGGAACCCGGAACGGGCGAGCAGTACTTC.

The V and J genes are TRBV20-1 and TRBJ2-1; 8 bases align to TRBD2. CDR3 length: 16 residues. J lost 1 base, V lost 1 base, and 6 bases had no gene match. CDR1 and CDR2 from the germline V gene are DFQATT and SNEGSKA (reference sequence). CDR3 in amino acids: CSARVAGSGSYNEQFF. Written as DNA, the CDR3 is TGCAGTGCTAGAGTAGCGGGAAGCGGATCCTACAATGAGCAGTTCTTC.

The chain employs TRBV6-5 and TRBJ2-7, with TRBD2 matching 8 bases. CDR1 and CDR2 (germline): MNHEY, SVGAGI. Losses at the gene ends were 2 bases for V and 10 bases for J; bases not matched to a gene: 10. The CDR3 covers 14 residues. As DNA, the CDR3 is TGTGCCAGCAGTTACACGGGAGGGCCAGAGGCCCAGTACTTC. Translated: CASSYTGGPEAQYF.

The chain is built from TRBV5-1 and TRBJ1-2, with a possible D match to TRBD1 (5 bases). V lost 2 bases and J 2 bases, leaving 10 bases between the germline ends. This CDR3 contains 14 residues. Germline V gene lookup returns CDR1 SGHRS and CDR2 YFSETQ. The CDR3 sequence is CASSLTTGNYGYTF. CDR3 nucleotides: TGCGCCAGCAGCTTAACCACAGGAAACTATGGCTACACCTTC.

This clonotype occurred once. V is TRBV20-1 and J is TRBJ1-2; D is unclear. The germline V and J ends were trimmed by 5 bases and 2 bases, with 18 bases remaining between them. CDR3 length: 15 amino acids. Per the germline V gene, CDR1 is DFQATT and CDR2 is SNEGSKA (reference sequence). The CDR3 DNA follows: TGCAGTGCTCAGGACCGGGATAAGCTCAACTATGGCTACACCTTC. It is translated as CSAQDRDKLNYGYTF.

The chain recombines TRBV10-3 with TRBJ2-3; D may be TRBD2 (6 bases). The CDR3 is 14 amino acids. Trimming left V 6 bases short and J 2 bases short, with 12 bases between. Germline V CDR1 and CDR2: ENHRY, SYGVKD. In nucleotides, the CDR3 is TGTGCCATCAGAGGAGCGGGCCCCACAGATACGCAGTATTTT. This gives the protein CAIRGAGPTDTQYF.

This clonotype was seen a few times. This rearrangement joins TRBV5-1 to TRBJ1-2; D gene uncertain. Germline V gene sequence: CDR1 SGHRS, CDR2 YFSETQ. Trimming stripped 0 bases from V and 0 bases from J, with 6 bases between. The CDR3 spans 14 residues. CDR3 nucleotides: TGCGCCAGCAGCTTGGAGGGAACTAACTATGGCTACACCTTC. This codes for CASSLEGTNYGYTF.

This clonotype was recorded only once. The gene calls are TRBV25-1 and TRBJ2-3, with D possibly TRBD1 on 6 matching bases. With 5 bases removed from V and 6 bases from J, the gap between germline ends came to 15 bases. CDR3 length: 14 amino acids. From germline, CDR1 is MGHDK and CDR2 SYGVNS. The CDR3 coding sequence is TGTGCCAGCAGTCCCCGGACAGTCCGCGATACGCAGTATTTT. Its protein is CASSPRTVRDTQYF.